This entry concerns a single T cell receptor (beta chain). As yet, its antigen is unknown. The sample comes from a study of CD8 T cells in ankylosing spondylitis. General study points: Clones tied to disease were said to be significantly enriched in matched ankylosing spondylitis synovial fluid. Earlier studies detected some motif variants in reactive arthritis synovial fluid and blood. For ankylosing spondylitis blood, a TCR beta motif of 7 or 8 highly homologous variants appeared characteristic. Disease-associated clonotypes exhibited CD8+ identity and were relatively infrequent in peripheral blood.

TCRdb independently ran MiXCR on the 5' RACE reads; one entry per CDR3 protein. The sample contains around 450,000 distinct CDR3 sequences, roughly a quarter of which appear only once. Per the germline V gene, CDR1 is SNHLY and CDR2 is FYNNEI. The CDR3 length is 15 residues. Trimming took 6 bases from V and 6 from J; bases not matched to a gene: 12. The TCR sequence derives from a male donor with ankylosing spondylitis. The chain couples TRBV2 to TRBJ2-3, with 7 bases identical to TRBD2. Sequencing was performed on blood, either unsorted or a sorted T cell fraction (not recorded which). Written as DNA, the CDR3 is TGTGCCAGCAGGGGTTTGGGAGGGAGCCTGGATACGCAGTATTTT. This translates into CASRGLGGSLDTQYF.